Listed below are T cell receptor beta chains from one sample, sequenced in a study of cytomegalovirus exposure and HLA in healthy donors. This table comes from immunoSEQ multiplex PCR, and its TCRdb copy is limited to in-frame clones, with some not included. The table lists tens of thousands of clones, about 74% of them singletons. Input material: PBMCs. Receptors were obtained from a woman in her thirties in good health and CMV-seropositive. CDR3s include the opening cysteine and the closing phenylalanine or tryptophan. A D gene is named only where the DNA matches it firmly. Clone size is shown for a subset of rows, as once, few, many or a class of expanded clone.

DNA: TGTGCCAGCAGCCAGGACAGGGAAAAACTGTTTTTT
CDR3: CASSQDREKLFF
J: TRBJ1-4
D: TRBD1
V: TRBV9
size: NA

DNA: TGTGCCAGCGGGATGCGAGCGGGAATTAGTGAGTATTTT
CDR3: CASGMRAGISEYF
J: TRBJ2-3
D: TRBD2
V: TRBV6-6
size: NA

DNA: TGTGCCAGCAGTAAACGACATTTGGAAAATCAGCCCCAGCATTTT
CDR3: CASSKRHLENQPQHF
J: TRBJ1-5
D: NA
V: TRBV2
size: NA

DNA: TGTGCCACCAGCAGAGATAGAGGGTACGAGCAGTACTTC
CDR3: CATSRDRGYEQYF
J: TRBJ2-7
D: NA
V: TRBV15
size: NA

DNA: TGCGCCAGCAGCCAAGATCACCGGGAGGGCCGCAACGAGCAGTACTTC
CDR3: CASSQDHREGRNEQYF
J: TRBJ2-7
D: TRBD2
V: TRBV4-3
size: few

DNA: TGCAGCGTTTTGACTAGCGGGCTACACAATGAGCAGTTCTTC
CDR3: CSVLTSGLHNEQFF
J: TRBJ2-1
D: TRBD2
V: TRBV29-1
size: NA

DNA: TGTGCCAGCAGTTTATCCAGGGGAGACTACGAGCAGTACTTC
CDR3: CASSLSRGDYEQYF
J: TRBJ2-7
D: NA
V: TRBV28
size: NA

DNA: TGTGCCAGCAGCTTGACCGGGAATGCCTACGAGCAGTACTTC
CDR3: CASSLTGNAYEQYF
J: TRBJ2-7
D: NA
V: TRBV5-4
size: few

DNA: TGTGCCAGCAGTGACCCCCTCGGGCAGGGAGGCCACGAGCAGTACTTC
CDR3: CASSDPLGQGGHEQYF
J: TRBJ2-7
D: NA
V: TRBV9
size: NA

DNA: TGTGCCAGCAGCTTAGTGGGCTCGGGAGGAGGACACATTCAGTACTTC
CDR3: CASSLVGSGGGHIQYF
J: TRBJ2-4
D: TRBD2
V: TRBV7-2
size: NA

DNA: TGTGCCAGCAGTTTGGACAGGGTGGACACTGAAGCTTTCTTT
CDR3: CASSLDRVDTEAFF
J: TRBJ1-1
D: TRBD1
V: TRBV28
size: NA

DNA: TGTGCCAGCAGAGCGACTAGCGGGGCTACCTACGAGCAGTACTTC
CDR3: CASRATSGATYEQYF
J: TRBJ2-7
D: TRBD2
V: TRBV7-2
size: few

DNA: TGTGCCAGCAGTAAGGGGGGGCAGGAACTATACGAGCAGTACTTC
CDR3: CASSKGGQELYEQYF
J: TRBJ2-7
D: NA
V: TRBV6-1
size: NA

DNA: TGTGCCAGCAGGCCTGTACTCAGGGGGCTTCCCCAGTACTTC
CDR3: CASRPVLRGLPQYF
J: TRBJ2-5
D: TRBD1
V: TRBV2
size: once

DNA: TGTGCCAGCTCACCAGACAGGGTTAATCAGCCCCAGCATTTT
CDR3: CASSPDRVNQPQHF
J: TRBJ1-5
D: TRBD1
V: TRBV18
size: NA

DNA: TGCACCAGCAGCCAGTTTGATATACTAGCGGGAGTAACCGATACGCAGTATTTT
CDR3: CTSSQFDILAGVTDTQYF
J: TRBJ2-3
D: NA
V: TRBV1
size: NA

DNA: TGTGCCAGCTCCAAAAGGGACAGGGGGCGGTGGAATCAGCCCCAGCATTTT
CDR3: CASSKRDRGRWNQPQHF
J: TRBJ1-5
D: TRBD1
V: TRBV28
size: NA

DNA: TGTGCCAGCAGTTTCCTCGGGAGCCGATACAATGAGCAGTTCTTC
CDR3: CASSFLGSRYNEQFF
J: TRBJ2-1
D: NA
V: TRBV27
size: NA

DNA: TGTGCCAGCAGAAGACAGGGGGACTATGGCTACACCTTC
CDR3: CASRRQGDYGYTF
J: TRBJ1-2
D: TRBD1
V: TRBV27
size: NA

DNA: TGTGCCAGCTCACTAGCTCAAGAGACCCAGTACTTC
CDR3: CASSLAQETQYF
J: TRBJ2-5
D: NA
V: TRBV18
size: NA

DNA: TGTGCCCGAACGGGACTAGCGGGAGGGGGGATTTACAATGAGCAGTTCTTC
CDR3: CARTGLAGGGIYNEQFF
J: TRBJ2-1
D: TRBD2
V: TRBV30
size: NA

DNA: TGTGCCAGCAGCCTAGGGAAGGGGGCGCAAGGTGGCTACACCTTC
CDR3: CASSLGKGAQGGYTF
J: TRBJ1-2
D: TRBD1
V: TRBV7-6
size: NA

DNA: TGCGCCAGCAGCTTGAGTCAGAACTACGAGCAGTACTTC
CDR3: CASSLSQNYEQYF
J: TRBJ2-7
D: NA
V: TRBV5-1
size: NA

DNA: TGTGCCAGCAGCGTGTCCGGGGAGAACACTGAAGCTTTCTTT
CDR3: CASSVSGENTEAFF
J: TRBJ1-1
D: NA
V: TRBV9
size: NA

DNA: TGTGCCAGCAGCCAAGCGGATGAGCAGTTCTTC
CDR3: CASSQADEQFF
J: TRBJ2-1
D: NA
V: TRBV14
size: NA

DNA: TGTGCCAGCAGCCTAACAGGGGCAGCTAACTATGGCTACACCTTC
CDR3: CASSLTGAANYGYTF
J: TRBJ1-2
D: TRBD1
V: TRBV7-2
size: NA

DNA: TGTGCCAGCAGACTAGACGGGCCGAGCTATGGCTACACCTTC
CDR3: CASRLDGPSYGYTF
J: TRBJ1-2
D: NA
V: TRBV28
size: NA

DNA: TGTGCCAGCAGCCACCCGGGGGGTAGAGATACGCAGTATTTT
CDR3: CASSHPGGRDTQYF
J: TRBJ2-3
D: TRBD2
V: TRBV7-9
size: NA

DNA: TGCGCCAGCAGCACAACAGGAAACATTCAGTACTTC
CDR3: CASSTTGNIQYF
J: TRBJ2-4
D: NA
V: TRBV5-1
size: NA

DNA: TGCGCCAGCAGCCCCGGGGCGGGGCGAGAGACCCAGTACTTC
CDR3: CASSPGAGRETQYF
J: TRBJ2-5
D: NA
V: TRBV5-1
size: NA

DNA: TGTGCCAGCAGTGATCGGGACAGCAACTATGGCTACACCTTC
CDR3: CASSDRDSNYGYTF
J: TRBJ1-2
D: TRBD1
V: TRBV25-1
size: few

DNA: TGTGCCAGCAGCTTAGCTCGGAGGAGCGGGAGGGCCGGAGAGACCCAGTACTTC
CDR3: CASSLARRSGRAGETQYF
J: TRBJ2-5
D: TRBD2
V: TRBV7-2
size: NA

DNA: TGTGCCAGCAGCCTCCGGGACTTTAATCTCTACGAGCAGTACTTC
CDR3: CASSLRDFNLYEQYF
J: TRBJ2-7
D: NA
V: TRBV7-9
size: NA

DNA: TGCGCCAGCGGGGAAGAAGGGGGCACTGAAGCTTTCTTT
CDR3: CASGEEGGTEAFF
J: TRBJ1-1
D: NA
V: TRBV5-1
size: NA

DNA: TGCGCCAGCAGCCCCGGGACTAGCGGGAGTAATGACAATGAGCAGTTCTTC
CDR3: CASSPGTSGSNDNEQFF
J: TRBJ2-1
D: TRBD2
V: TRBV4-1
size: NA

DNA: TGTGCCAGCAGTTCCAACAGGGTTGGATTGACTGAAGCTTTCTTT
CDR3: CASSSNRVGLTEAFF
J: TRBJ1-1
D: NA
V: TRBV6-5
size: few

DNA: TGCAGCGTTGTTTTATTAGCGGGAGCCTACGAGCAGTACTTC
CDR3: CSVVLLAGAYEQYF
J: TRBJ2-7
D: TRBD2
V: TRBV29-1
size: NA

DNA: TGTGCCAGCAGCCCATCTAACTATGGCTACACCTTC
CDR3: CASSPSNYGYTF
J: TRBJ1-2
D: NA
V: TRBV7-9
size: NA

DNA: TGTGCCAGCAGCTTACCCCAGGGGAACGAGCAGTACTTC
CDR3: CASSLPQGNEQYF
J: TRBJ2-7
D: NA
V: TRBV7-8
size: NA

DNA: TGTGCCAGCTCACTGTCCAGGGGATACGAGCAGTACTTC
CDR3: CASSLSRGYEQYF
J: TRBJ2-7
D: NA
V: TRBV18
size: NA

DNA: TGTGCTAGCAGCTCTCGGGGGTGGGCTACCTACAATGAGCAGTTCTTC
CDR3: CASSSRGWATYNEQFF
J: TRBJ2-1
D: NA
V: TRBV7-7
size: NA

DNA: TGTGCCAGCAGCCGTGGACAGGGGAACACTGAAGCTTTCTTT
CDR3: CASSRGQGNTEAFF
J: TRBJ1-1
D: TRBD1
V: TRBV6-5
size: few

DNA: TGCAGCGTCCCAGGACAGGGTAAACATGGCTACACCTTC
CDR3: CSVPGQGKHGYTF
J: TRBJ1-2
D: TRBD1
V: TRBV29-1
size: few

DNA: TGCAGCGCCGGGACTAGCGGGAGGGGTTGGATAGAGCAGTACTTC
CDR3: CSAGTSGRGWIEQYF
J: TRBJ2-7
D: TRBD2
V: TRBV29-1
size: NA

DNA: TGTGCCAGCAGCCCCGGGACAGGGGATGGAAACACCATATATTTT
CDR3: CASSPGTGDGNTIYF
J: TRBJ1-3
D: TRBD1
V: TRBV7-3
size: NA

DNA: TGCGCCAGACGACAGGGCCGTGGGGAGACCCAGTACTTC
CDR3: CARRQGRGETQYF
J: TRBJ2-5
D: TRBD1
V: TRBV10-1
size: NA

DNA: TGTGCCTGGAGAGGGCTAGCTCGCCCCGCCGAGCAGTACTTC
CDR3: CAWRGLARPAEQYF
J: TRBJ2-7
D: NA
V: TRBV30
size: NA

DNA: TGTGCCAGCAGCCAGGCACGGATAGGGAGCTCGAACACTGAAGCTTTCTTT
CDR3: CASSQARIGSSNTEAFF
J: TRBJ1-1
D: NA
V: TRBV4-2
size: NA

DNA: TGTGCCAGCACGCGGGCAGGGGGTCTCTACGAGCAGTACTTC
CDR3: CASTRAGGLYEQYF
J: TRBJ2-7
D: TRBD1
V: TRBV6-6
size: NA

DNA: TGTGCCTGGGGGGGACAGTACTCGAGCACAGATACGCAGTATTTT
CDR3: CAWGGQYSSTDTQYF
J: TRBJ2-3
D: TRBD1
V: TRBV30
size: few

DNA: TGTGCCAGCAGCCAAGATGGGGCAGGGGAAAAACTGTTTTTT
CDR3: CASSQDGAGEKLFF
J: TRBJ1-4
D: NA
V: TRBV4-2
size: NA